The source of this T cell receptor (beta chain) is a study of vaccination effects on CD4 cells after COVID-19. This CDR3 spans 15 amino acids. The junction had 8 bases not matched to a gene; V was cut back by 0 bases and J by 6 bases. Germline V gene data show CDR1 as SGHRS and CDR2 as YFSETQ. Using immunoSEQ multiplex PCR, the repertoire was profiled, and TCRdb retains in-frame clones only, with some absent. The sample includes about 73,000 clones, around 79% of them seen just once. Antigen-specific CD4+ T cells were expanded (with viral peptide pools) by the ViraFEST assay ahead of sequencing. A 10-day culture period preceded the isolation of CD4+ T cells. Prior SARS-CoV-2 infection was absent in the vaccine recipients, as shown by negative nucleocapsid antibodies. Both day 3 and day 7 saw half the medium replaced with IL-2 medium. Concerning this clone: The antigen is undetermined.

The sequencing here drew on CD4+ T cells from PBMCs cultured with HCoV-NL63 spike peptides, taken before COVID-19 vaccination. The rearrangement uses TRBV5-1 and TRBJ1-2, with 7 bases identical to TRBD1. This TCR was recovered from a human donor who received a COVID-19 vaccine. CDR3 protein: CASSLGSGTVNGYTF. CDR3 sequence (DNA): TGCGCCAGCAGCTTGGGCTCAGGGACAGTAAATGGCTACACCTTC.